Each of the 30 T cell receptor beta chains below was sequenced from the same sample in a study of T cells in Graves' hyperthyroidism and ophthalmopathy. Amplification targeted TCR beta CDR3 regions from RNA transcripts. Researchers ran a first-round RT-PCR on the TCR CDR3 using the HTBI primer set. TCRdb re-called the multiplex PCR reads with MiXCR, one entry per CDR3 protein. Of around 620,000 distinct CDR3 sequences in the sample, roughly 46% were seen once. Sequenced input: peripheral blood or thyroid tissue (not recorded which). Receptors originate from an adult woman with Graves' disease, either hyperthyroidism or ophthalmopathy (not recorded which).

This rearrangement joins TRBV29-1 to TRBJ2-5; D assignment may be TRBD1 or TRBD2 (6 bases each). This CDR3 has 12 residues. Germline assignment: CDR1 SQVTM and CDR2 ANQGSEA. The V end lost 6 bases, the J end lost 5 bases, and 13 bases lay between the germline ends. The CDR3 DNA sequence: TGCAGCGTGGACTACAGGGAGGAGACCCAGTACTTC. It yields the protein CSVDYREETQYF.

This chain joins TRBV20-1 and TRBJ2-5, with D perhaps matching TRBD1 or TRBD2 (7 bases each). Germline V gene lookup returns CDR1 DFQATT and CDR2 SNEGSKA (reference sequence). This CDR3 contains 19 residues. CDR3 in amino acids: CRVPSRDRDGREGSKTQYF. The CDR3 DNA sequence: TGCAGGGTCCCATCCCGGGACAGAGATGGGAGGGAGGGTTCGAAGACCCAGTACTTC.

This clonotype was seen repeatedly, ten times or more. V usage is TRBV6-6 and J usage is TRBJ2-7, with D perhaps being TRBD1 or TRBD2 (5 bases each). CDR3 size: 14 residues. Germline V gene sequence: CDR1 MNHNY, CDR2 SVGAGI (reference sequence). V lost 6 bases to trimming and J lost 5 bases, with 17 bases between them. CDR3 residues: CASREGASYNEQYF. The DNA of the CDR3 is TGTGCCAGCAGGGAAGGGGCTAGCTACAACGAGCAGTACTTC.

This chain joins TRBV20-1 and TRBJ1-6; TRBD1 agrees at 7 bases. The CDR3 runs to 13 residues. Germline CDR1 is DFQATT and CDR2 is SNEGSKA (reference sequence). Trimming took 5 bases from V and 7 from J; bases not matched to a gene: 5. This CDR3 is CSAQGTENSPLHF. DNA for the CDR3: TGCAGTGCTCAAGGGACAGAAAATTCACCCCTCCACTTT.

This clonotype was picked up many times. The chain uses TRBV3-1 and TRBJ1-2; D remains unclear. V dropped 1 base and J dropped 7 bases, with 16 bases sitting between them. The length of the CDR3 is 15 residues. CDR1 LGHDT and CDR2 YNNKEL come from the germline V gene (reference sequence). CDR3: CASSQGRWRPGGYTF. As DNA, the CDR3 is TGTGCCAGCAGCCAAGGGAGGTGGAGACCGGGTGGCTACACCTTC.

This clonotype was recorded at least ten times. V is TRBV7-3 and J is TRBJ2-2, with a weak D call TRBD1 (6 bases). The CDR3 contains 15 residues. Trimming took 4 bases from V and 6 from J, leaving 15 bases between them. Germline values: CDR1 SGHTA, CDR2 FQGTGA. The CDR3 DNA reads TGTGCCAGCAGCTCCCCTGGGGGCAGGTCCGGGGAGCTGTTTTTT. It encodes CASSSPGGRSGELFF. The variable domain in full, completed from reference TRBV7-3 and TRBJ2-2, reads GAGVSQTPSNKVTEKGKYVELRCDPISGHTALYWYRQSLGQGPEFLIYFQGTGAADDSGLPNDRFFAVRPEGSVSTLKIQRTERGDSAVYLCASSSPGGRSGELFFGEGSRLTVL.

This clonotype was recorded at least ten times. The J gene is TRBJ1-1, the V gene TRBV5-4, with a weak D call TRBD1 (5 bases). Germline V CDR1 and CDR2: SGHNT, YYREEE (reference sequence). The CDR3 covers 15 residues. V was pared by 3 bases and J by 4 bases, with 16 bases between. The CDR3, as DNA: TGTGCCAGCAGCTCCATGCGGGACGAGGGCACTGAAGCTTTCTTT. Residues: CASSSMRDEGTEAFF.

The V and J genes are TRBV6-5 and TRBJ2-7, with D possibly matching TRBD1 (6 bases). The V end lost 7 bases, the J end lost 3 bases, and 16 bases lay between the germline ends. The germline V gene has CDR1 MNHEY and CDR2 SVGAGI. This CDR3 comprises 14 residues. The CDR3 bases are TGTGCCAGCAAACCCGACAGGAGTCTCTACGAGCAGTACTTC. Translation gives CASKPDRSLYEQYF.

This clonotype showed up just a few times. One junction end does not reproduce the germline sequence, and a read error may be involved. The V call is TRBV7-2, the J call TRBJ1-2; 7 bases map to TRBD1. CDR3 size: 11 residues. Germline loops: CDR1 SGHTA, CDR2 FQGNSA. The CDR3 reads CASSSTTGRVF. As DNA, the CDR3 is TGTGCCAGCAGCTCAACGACAGGGAGAGTCTTC.

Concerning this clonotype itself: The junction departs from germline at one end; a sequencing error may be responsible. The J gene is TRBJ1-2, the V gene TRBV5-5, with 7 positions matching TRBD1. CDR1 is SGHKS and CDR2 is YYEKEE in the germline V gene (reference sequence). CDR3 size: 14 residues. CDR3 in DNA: TGCGCCAGCAGCGGGGGACAGAACCTCTATGGCTACACCTTC. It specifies CASSGGQNLYGYTF.

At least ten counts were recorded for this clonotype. CDR3 DNA: TGTGCCAGCAGCCAAGTGCTTAATTCACCCCTCCACTTT. This codes for CASSQVLNSPLHF. J is TRBJ1-6 and V is TRBV3-1; D call uncertain. The CDR3 is 13 residues long. In germline, CDR1 is LGHDT, CDR2 YNNKEL (reference sequence). V was trimmed by 1 base and J by 6 bases, leaving 4 bases between them. Variable domain in full (rest from reference TRBV3-1 and TRBJ1-6): DTAVSQTPKYLVTQMGNDKSIKCEQNLGHDTMYWYKQDSKKFLKIMFSYNNKELIINETVPNRFSPKSPDKAHLNLHINSLELGDSAVYFCASSQVLNSPLHFGNGTRLTVT.

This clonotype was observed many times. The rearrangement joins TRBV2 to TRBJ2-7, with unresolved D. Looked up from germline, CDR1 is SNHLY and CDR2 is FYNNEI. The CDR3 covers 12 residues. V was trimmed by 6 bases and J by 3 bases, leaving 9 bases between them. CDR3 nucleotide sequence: TGTGCCAGCAGGGGTCCCAACTACGAGCAGTACTTC. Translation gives CASRGPNYEQYF.

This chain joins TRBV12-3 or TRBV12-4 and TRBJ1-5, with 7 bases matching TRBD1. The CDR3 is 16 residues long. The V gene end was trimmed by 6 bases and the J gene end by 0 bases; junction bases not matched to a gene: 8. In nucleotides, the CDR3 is TGTGCCAGCAGCGAAGGGGGCCGGCTTAGCAATCAGCCCCAGCATTTT. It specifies CASSEGGRLSNQPQHF.

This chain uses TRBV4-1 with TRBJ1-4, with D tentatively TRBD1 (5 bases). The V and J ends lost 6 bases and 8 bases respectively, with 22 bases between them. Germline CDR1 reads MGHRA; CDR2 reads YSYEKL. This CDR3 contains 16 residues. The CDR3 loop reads CASSQVLAGVGEKLFF. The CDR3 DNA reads TGCGCCAGCAGTCAGGTACTAGCGGGGGTTGGAGAAAAACTGTTTTTT.

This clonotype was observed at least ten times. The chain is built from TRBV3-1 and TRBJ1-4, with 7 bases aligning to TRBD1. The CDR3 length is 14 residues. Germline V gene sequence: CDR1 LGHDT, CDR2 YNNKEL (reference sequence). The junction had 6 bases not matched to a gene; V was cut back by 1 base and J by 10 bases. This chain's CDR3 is CASSQGPDRVKLFF. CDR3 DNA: TGTGCCAGCAGCCAAGGGCCCGACAGGGTAAAACTGTTTTTT.

The CDR3 nucleotides are TGTGCCAGCAGCTTGTTGACGACCGGGACAGGAAATGGCTTACAGGGCGGGGAGCTGTTTTTT. Its translation is CASSLLTTGTGNGLQGGELFF. The chain has TRBV5-5 and TRBJ2-2, with 8 bases lining up with TRBD1. CDR3 length equals 21 residues. Germline CDR1 SGHKS, CDR2 YYEKEE (reference sequence). Trimming removed 1 base from V and 7 bases from J; junction bases left unmatched: 24.

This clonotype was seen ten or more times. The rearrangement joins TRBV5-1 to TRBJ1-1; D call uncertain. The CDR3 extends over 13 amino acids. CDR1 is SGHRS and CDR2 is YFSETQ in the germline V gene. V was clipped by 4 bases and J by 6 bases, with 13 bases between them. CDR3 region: CASSPLGRAEAFF. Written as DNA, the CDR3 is TGCGCCAGCAGCCCACTTGGAAGGGCTGAAGCTTTCTTT.

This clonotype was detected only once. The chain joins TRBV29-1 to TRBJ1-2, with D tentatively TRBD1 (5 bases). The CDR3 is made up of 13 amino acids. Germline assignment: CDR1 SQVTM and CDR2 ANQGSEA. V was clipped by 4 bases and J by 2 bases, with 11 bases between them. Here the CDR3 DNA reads TGCAGCGTTGCCGCGGGGCTCAACTATGGCTACACCTTC. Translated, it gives CSVAAGLNYGYTF.

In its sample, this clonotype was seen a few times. The CDR3 here is CASSESRPTWEKLFF. The CDR3 region has the DNA TGTGCCAGCAGTGAATCAAGGCCCACCTGGGAAAAACTGTTTTTT. The rearrangement joins TRBV25-1 to TRBJ1-4; D gene ambiguous. Trimming removed 1 base from V and 8 bases from J, with 14 bases in between. The CDR3 is 15 amino acids. In germline, CDR1 is MGHDK, CDR2 SYGVNS.

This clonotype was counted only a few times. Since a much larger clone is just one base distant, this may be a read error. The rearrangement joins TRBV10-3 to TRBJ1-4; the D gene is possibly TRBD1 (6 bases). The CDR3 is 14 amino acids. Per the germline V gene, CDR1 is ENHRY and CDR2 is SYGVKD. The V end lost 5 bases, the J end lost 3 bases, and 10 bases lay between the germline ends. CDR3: CAISSGDPNEKLFF. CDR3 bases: TGTGCCATCAGTTCAGGGGACCCTAATGAAAAACTGTTTTTT.

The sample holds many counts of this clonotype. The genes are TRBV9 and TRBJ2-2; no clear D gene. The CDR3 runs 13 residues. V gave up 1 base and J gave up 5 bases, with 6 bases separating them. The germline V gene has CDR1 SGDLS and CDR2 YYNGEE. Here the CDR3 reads CASSVSNTGELFF. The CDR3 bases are TGTGCCAGCAGCGTATCCAATACCGGGGAGCTGTTTTTT.

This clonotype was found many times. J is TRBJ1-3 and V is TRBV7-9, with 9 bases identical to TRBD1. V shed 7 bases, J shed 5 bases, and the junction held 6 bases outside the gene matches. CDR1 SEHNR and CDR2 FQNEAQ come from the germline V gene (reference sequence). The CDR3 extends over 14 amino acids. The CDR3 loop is CASILGQGRNTIYF. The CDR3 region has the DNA TGTGCCAGCATCCTTGGACAGGGGAGAAACACCATATATTTT.

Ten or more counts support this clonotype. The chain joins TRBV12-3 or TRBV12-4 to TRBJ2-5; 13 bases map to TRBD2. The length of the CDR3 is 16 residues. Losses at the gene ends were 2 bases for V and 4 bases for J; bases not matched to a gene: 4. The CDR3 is CASSLRLAGGGETQYF. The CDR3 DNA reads TGTGCCAGCAGTTTACGACTAGCGGGAGGAGGAGAGACCCAGTACTTC.

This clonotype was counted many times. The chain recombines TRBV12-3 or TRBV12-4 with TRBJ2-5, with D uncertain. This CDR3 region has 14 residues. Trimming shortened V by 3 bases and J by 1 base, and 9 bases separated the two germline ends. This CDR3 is CASSFSLAQETQYF. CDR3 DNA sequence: TGTGCCAGCAGTTTCTCGTTAGCCCAAGAGACCCAGTACTTC.

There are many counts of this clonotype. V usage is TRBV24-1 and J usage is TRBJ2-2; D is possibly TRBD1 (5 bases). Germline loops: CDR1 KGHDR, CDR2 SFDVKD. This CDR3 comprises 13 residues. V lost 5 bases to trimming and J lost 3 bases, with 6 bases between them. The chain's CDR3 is CATSGQYTGELFF. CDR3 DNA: TGTGCCACCAGTGGACAGTACACCGGGGAGCTGTTTTTT.

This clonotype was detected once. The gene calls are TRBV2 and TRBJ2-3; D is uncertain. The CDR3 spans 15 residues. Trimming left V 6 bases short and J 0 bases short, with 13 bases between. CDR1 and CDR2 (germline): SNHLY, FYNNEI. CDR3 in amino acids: CASSQDLTSTDTQYF. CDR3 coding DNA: TGTGCCAGCAGCCAGGATCTAACAAGCACAGATACGCAGTATTTT.

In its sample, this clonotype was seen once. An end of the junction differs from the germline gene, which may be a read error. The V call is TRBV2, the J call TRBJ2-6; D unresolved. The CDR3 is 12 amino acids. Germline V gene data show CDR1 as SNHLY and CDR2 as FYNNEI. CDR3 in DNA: TGTGCCAGCATGAAGTGGGGATCGACTGAAGCTTTC. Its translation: CASMKWGSTEAF.

The CDR3, as DNA: TGTGCCAGCAGCGCGAGTCCAGCGGGGCCCCAAGAGACCCAGCATTTT. It codes for CASSASPAGPQETQHF. This rearrangement joins TRBV11-1 to TRBJ1-5; D might be TRBD1 (5 bases). The CDR3 runs to 16 residues. V lost 5 bases and J lost 11, with 25 bases in between. Per the germline V gene, CDR1 is SGHAT and CDR2 is FQDESV (reference sequence). The full variable domain, with the rest looked up from reference TRBV11-1 and TRBJ1-5, is EAEVAQSPRYKITEKSQAVAFWCDPISGHATLYWYRQILGQGPELLVQFQDESVVDDSQLPKDRFSAERLKGVDSTLKIQPAELGDSAMYLCASSASPAGPQETQHFGDGTRLSIL.

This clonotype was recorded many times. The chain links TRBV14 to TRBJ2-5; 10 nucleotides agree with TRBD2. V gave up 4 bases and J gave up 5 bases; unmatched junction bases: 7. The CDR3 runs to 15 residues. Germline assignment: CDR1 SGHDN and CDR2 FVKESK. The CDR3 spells CASSLSAGGLETQYF. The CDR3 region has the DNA TGTGCCAGCAGCCTCTCAGCGGGAGGGTTGGAGACCCAGTACTTC.

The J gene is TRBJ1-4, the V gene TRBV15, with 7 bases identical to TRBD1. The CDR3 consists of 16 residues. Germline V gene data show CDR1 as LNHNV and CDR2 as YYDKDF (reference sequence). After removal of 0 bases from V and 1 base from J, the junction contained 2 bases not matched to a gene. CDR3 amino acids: CATSRERTGTNEKLFF. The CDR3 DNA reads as TGTGCCACCAGCAGAGAAAGGACAGGAACTAATGAAAAACTGTTTTTT.